This T cell receptor (beta chain) was sequenced in a study of Graves' ophthalmopathy and Graves' hyperthyroidism. Study-wide results and limits: Sensitivity of roughly 71% and specificity of 72.22% were achieved by the model that predicted ophthalmopathy progression. A 13-signature model separated ophthalmopathy from stable hyperthyroidism, roughly 85% sensitivity, 80% to 83% specificity.

Establishment of the diagnosis relied upon clinical symptoms, serum thyroxine, TRAb, thyroid ultrasound and orbital computed tomography. About this clonotype itself: No antigen is known for it.

Scientists amplified the TCR beta CDR3 regions from RNA transcripts. Second-round multiplex PCR came after a first-round RT-PCR that employed HTBI primers. TCRdb called the multiplex PCR reads again in MiXCR, with one record for every CDR3 protein. The sample records over a million distinct CDR3 sequences, 35% to 40% being singletons. Germline V gives CDR1 SQVTM, CDR2 ANQGSEA. The CDR3 sequence is 12 residues long. Trimming took 4 bases from V and 8 from J, leaving 12 bases between them. This TCR was recovered from an adult man with Graves' hyperthyroidism. The chain has TRBV29-1 and TRBJ1-3; tentative D call: TRBD1 (5 bases). Sequenced: peripheral blood or thyroid tissue (not recorded which). CDR3 protein: CSVAGDGYTIYF. As DNA, the CDR3 is TGCAGCGTTGCGGGGGATGGCTACACCATATATTTT.